The clone carrying this T cell receptor beta chain was seen a handful of times. Its antigen is as yet unknown. The sample comes from a study of cytomegalovirus exposure and HLA in healthy donors. The CDR3 has 16 residues. Germline CDR1 and CDR2: LNHDA and SQIVND (reference sequence). The junction had 8 bases not matched to a gene; V was cut back by 4 bases and J by 7 bases. The PCR had 60 Vbeta and 13 Jbeta primers. Sequencing was performed with immunoSEQ multiplex PCR; in TCRdb, only in-frame clones are kept and a portion is missing. The repertoire holds some 150,000 clones, with approximately 64% as singletons. Broader study findings: Another analysis was done later, and it associated 16,951 TCR beta sequences with HLA alleles at 0.05 false discovery rate.

The chain has TRBV19 and TRBJ1-6, with 9 nucleotides matching TRBD1. This TCR was recovered from a woman aged 40 to 50 in good health and CMV-seronegative. Sequenced sample: PBMCs. The CDR3 nucleotides read TGTGCCAGTAGTACCCAGCGGGACAGGGTCAATTCACCCCTCCACTTT. Translating gives CASSTQRDRVNSPLHF.